One sample yielded the 7 T cell receptor beta chains listed below, sequenced in a study of cytomegalovirus exposure and HLA in healthy donors. PCR primers comprised 60 Vbeta and 13 Jbeta primers. Clones were read by immunoSEQ multiplex PCR, and TCRdb kept only the in-frame ones, dropping some. The clone table shows 130,000 to 150,000 clones, with the ten largest holding approximately 1%. The sequencing input was PBMCs. The receptors come from a male donor in good health and CMV-seronegative.

V is TRBV7-8 and J is TRBJ1-1; D unresolved. The CDR3 consists of 15 residues. Germline CDR1 reads SGHVS; CDR2 reads FQNEAQ. Trimming pared 0 bases from V and 1 base from J, leaving 9 bases between. CDR3 bases: TGTGCCAGCAGCTTAGCGCTAGGTCAGAACACTGAAGCTTTCTTT. Residues: CASSLALGQNTEAFF.

The chain joins TRBV30 to TRBJ1-4; a weak D match, TRBD1 (5 bases). CDR1 and CDR2 from the germline V gene are GTSNPN and SVGIG (reference sequence). V lost 6 bases and J 8 bases, leaving 19 bases between the germline ends. The CDR3 totals 14 residues. This CDR3 reads CACQKGRVREKLFF. Here the CDR3 DNA reads TGTGCCTGCCAAAAGGGCAGGGTTCGCGAAAAACTGTTTTTT.

The CDR3: CASSSRQGGNEQFF. CDR3 nucleotides: TGTGCCAGCAGCTCCCGACAGGGGGGAAATGAGCAGTTCTTC. This sequence joins TRBV11-3 and TRBJ2-1, with 9 positions matching TRBD1. The V gene's germline CDR1 is SGHNT and CDR2 YENEEA. CDR3 length: 14 residues. V was pared by 4 bases and J by 7 bases, with 5 bases of the junction left unmatched. Full variable domain (rest looked up from reference TRBV11-3 and TRBJ2-1): EAGVVQSPRYKIIEKKQPVAFWCNPISGHNTLYWYLQNLGQGPELLIRYENEEAVDDSQLPKDRFSAERLKGVDSTLKIQPAELGDSAVYLCASSSRQGGNEQFFGPGTRLTVL.

The chain couples TRBV28 to TRBJ1-2, with 7 nucleotides matching TRBD1. The V gene's germline CDR1 is MDHEN and CDR2 SYDVKM. V lost 6 bases and J lost 7; bases outside the gene matches: 11. CDR3 size: 14 residues. The CDR3 DNA follows: TGTGCCAGCAGACCGACAGGGAGGCGGAGTGGCTACACCTTC. It encodes CASRPTGRRSGYTF.

The V and J genes are TRBV7-2 and TRBJ2-7, with TRBD2 identical over 12 bases. J gave up 3 bases and V 4 bases, and 4 bases lay outside the gene matches. The CDR3 runs to 15 residues. Germline values: CDR1 SGHTA, CDR2 FQGNSA. The CDR3 nucleotides read TGTGCCAGCAGCTCCCCGACTAGCGGGGGCTACGAGCAGTACTTC. Translation gives CASSSPTSGGYEQYF.

The chain employs TRBV6-5 and TRBJ1-1; 8 bases match TRBD1. Trimming at V came to 2 bases and at J to 0 bases, leaving 2 bases not matched to a gene. The CDR3 loop spans 15 amino acids. Per the germline V gene, CDR1 is MNHEY and CDR2 is SVGAGI. The CDR3 DNA follows: TGTGCCAGCAGTTACGCGGGACAGGTGAACACTGAAGCTTTCTTT. This encodes CASSYAGQVNTEAFF.

V gene TRBV6-1 combines with J gene TRBJ2-3; 10 bases agree with TRBD2. The CDR3 spans 13 residues. With 7 bases clipped from V and 3 bases from J, the junction kept 1 base outside the gene matches. CDR1 and CDR2 from the germline V gene are MNHNS and SASEGT. Written as DNA, the CDR3 is TGTGCCAGCACGACTAGCGGGACAGATACGCAGTATTTT. Its translation: CASTTSGTDTQYF.